The 30 T cell receptor beta chains presented below share a single source sample, sequenced in a study of beta chain features in type 1 diabetes. Every bit of the isolated RNA underwent reverse transcription, so sequencing read expressed TCRB transcripts. The method was immunoSEQ multiplex PCR; TCRdb's version includes in-frame clones alone and lacks a portion of them. Among approximately 84,000 clones, 25% to 35% were seen once, and the ten largest hold 0.35% to 0.45%. Input material: stem cell memory CD4+ T cells from blood. The receptors stem from a woman under 30 in good health.

This clone was seen a few times. This rearrangement joins TRBV5-6 to TRBJ2-1; 7 bases are shared with TRBD2. V lost 4 bases to trimming and J lost 2 bases; unmatched junction nucleotides: 6. This CDR3 spans 15 amino acids. CDR1 and CDR2 from the germline V gene are SGHDT and YYEEEE. DNA of the CDR3: TGTGCCAGCAGCGTAGCGGGTCGCACCTACAATGAGCAGTTCTTC. Translation: CASSVAGRTYNEQFF.

V usage is TRBV5-1 and J usage is TRBJ2-3, with 11 positions matching TRBD2. The V gene's germline CDR1 is SGHRS and CDR2 YFSETQ. V was pared by 1 base and J by 3 bases, with 4 bases of the junction left unmatched. The CDR3 is made up of 16 amino acids. CDR3 loop: CASSLLAGGGTDTQYF. The CDR3 DNA reads as TGCGCCAGCAGCTTGCTAGCGGGAGGAGGTACAGATACGCAGTATTTT.

The V gene is TRBV7-6, the J gene TRBJ2-3; TRBD2 agrees at 10 bases. The V gene's germline CDR1 is SGHVS and CDR2 FNYEAQ. Trimming removed 3 bases from V and 3 bases from J; junction bases left unmatched: 6. The CDR3 consists of 16 residues. The CDR3 DNA sequence: TGTGCCAGCAGCTTTTTATCTAGCGGGAGAACAGATACGCAGTATTTT. Its translation: CASSFLSSGRTDTQYF.

The rearrangement joins TRBV9 to TRBJ2-3, with D possibly being TRBD1 (5 bases). Germline CDR1 is SGDLS and CDR2 is YYNGEE. This CDR3 contains 15 residues. V was clipped by 4 bases and J by 2 bases, with 14 bases between them. The CDR3 region has the DNA TGTGCCAGCAGCCCTCTAGGGGCGGACACAGATACGCAGTATTTT. Amino acid sequence: CASSPLGADTDTQYF.

In nucleotides, the CDR3 is TGTGCCAGCAAAGTGGTAGTAGGACTACCAGACAATGAGCAGTTCTTC. It translates to CASKVVVGLPDNEQFF. The J gene is TRBJ2-1, the V gene TRBV6-6; D perhaps matches TRBD2 (6 bases). Looked up from germline, CDR1 is MNHNY and CDR2 is SVGAGI (reference sequence). With 7 bases removed from V and 5 bases from J, the gap between germline ends came to 21 bases. CDR3 length: 16 amino acids.

The chain links TRBV9 to TRBJ2-5; TRBD2 aligns across 10 bases. CDR1 and CDR2 (germline): SGDLS, YYNGEE. This CDR3 spans 16 amino acids. Trimming at V came to 4 bases and at J to 5 bases, leaving 11 bases not matched to a gene. The CDR3 DNA is TGTGCCAGCAGCCCCCAAGCGGGAGGGTCCGGGGAGACCCAGTACTTC. It translates to CASSPQAGGSGETQYF.

V usage is TRBV2 and J usage is TRBJ1-5, with 9 nucleotides matching TRBD1. CDR1 and CDR2 from the germline V gene are SNHLY and FYNNEI. The V gene end was trimmed by 6 bases and the J gene end by 7 bases; junction bases not matched to a gene: 7. There are 14 residues in the CDR3. CDR3 region: CASRPGQGRQPQHF. As DNA, the CDR3 is TGTGCCAGCAGACCGGGACAGGGCAGGCAGCCCCAGCATTTT.

As for this clone: The limits of the CDR3 on the DNA are not certain, so only TCRdb's listed CDR3 is given. This rearrangement joins TRBV21-1 to TRBJ2-6; the table's D gene call, TRBD1, was not cross checked with the DNA. TRBV21-1 is termed a pseudogene. A total of 18 residues make up the CDR3, ends included. CDR3 protein: CASSTSTGAYSGANVLTF.

This clone was picked up a small number of times. This chain uses TRBV7-2 with TRBJ1-5; D ambiguous. The CDR3 has 12 residues. V gave up 3 bases and J gave up 2 bases, with 2 bases separating them. From germline, CDR1 is SGHTA and CDR2 FQGNSA. The CDR3 nucleotides are TGTGCCAGCAGCTTCGGCAATCAGCCCCAGCATTTT. Amino acids: CASSFGNQPQHF.

The J gene is TRBJ2-1, the V gene TRBV4-2, with D hard to call. Germline loops: CDR1 LGHNA, CDR2 YNFKEQ. The V gene lost 4 bases and the J gene lost 2 bases, with 9 bases spanning the gap. CDR3 length equals 14 residues. CDR3 nucleotide sequence: TGTGCCAGCAGCCCCGCTAATACCTACAATGAGCAGTTCTTC. It yields the protein CASSPANTYNEQFF.

This clone has just a few counts. The chain carries TRBV30 and TRBJ1-1, with 7 bases matching TRBD1. With V trimmed by 4 bases and J by 0 bases, 2 bases remained unmatched. The germline V gene encodes CDR1 GTSNPN and CDR2 SVGIG (reference sequence). This CDR3 region has 13 residues. The CDR3 DNA sequence: TGTGCCTGGACAGGGGGTGTGAACACTGAAGCTTTCTTT. Residues: CAWTGGVNTEAFF. The complete variable domain, with remaining parts taken from reference TRBV30 and TRBJ1-1, reads SQTIHQWPATLVQPVGSPLSLECTVEGTSNPNLYWYRQAAGRGLQLLFYSVGIGQISSEVPQNLSASRPQDRQFILSSKKLLLSDSGFYLCAWTGGVNTEAFFGQGTRLTVV.

This clone came up a few times. The J gene is TRBJ1-1, the V gene TRBV30; a possible D gene is TRBD1 (5 bases). Germline CDR1 GTSNPN, CDR2 SVGIG (reference sequence). The V and J ends lost 6 bases and 5 bases respectively, with 22 bases between them. The CDR3 spans 15 residues. The CDR3 protein is CACLKFQGSWTEAFF. The CDR3 DNA reads as TGTGCCTGCCTCAAATTCCAGGGAAGCTGGACTGAAGCTTTCTTT.

The DNA of the CDR3 is TGTGCCAGCAAACTAGCGGGAGGTGACAATGAGCAGTTCTTC. Protein: CASKLAGGDNEQFF. This chain links TRBV6-5 with TRBJ2-1, with TRBD2 matching over 12 bases. CDR3 length: 14 residues. Looked up from germline, CDR1 is MNHEY and CDR2 is SVGAGI. With V trimmed by 7 bases and J by 5 bases, 3 bases remained unmatched.

The chain links TRBV7-8 to TRBJ1-2, with D hard to call. V dropped 1 base and J dropped 7 bases, with 7 bases sitting between them. The CDR3 is made up of 12 amino acids. Germline CDR1 SGHVS, CDR2 FQNEAQ. The CDR3 loop is CASSLVLSGYTF. The CDR3 DNA follows: TGTGCCAGCAGCTTAGTACTTTCTGGCTACACCTTC.

The V and J genes are TRBV11-2 and TRBJ1-1, with D maybe TRBD1 (5 bases). There are 15 residues in the CDR3. The V end lost 5 bases, the J end lost 5 bases, and 18 bases lay between the germline ends. Germline CDR1 SGHAT, CDR2 FQNNGV. The chain's CDR3 is CASSPDIIGGTEAFF. CDR3 in DNA: TGTGCCAGCAGCCCAGACATTATTGGGGGGACTGAAGCTTTCTTT.

This chain links TRBV11-3 with TRBJ2-7; 7 bases are a match to TRBD1. The CDR3 is 13 residues long. From germline, CDR1 is SGHNT and CDR2 YENEEA. V dropped 4 bases and J dropped 3; count of bases not matched to a gene: 3. CDR3 sequence reads: CASSSGDSYEQYF. CDR3 bases: TGTGCCAGCAGCTCTGGGGACAGCTACGAGCAGTACTTC.

The chain couples TRBV7-9 to TRBJ1-2; 10 bases fit TRBD1. Per germline, CDR1 SEHNR and CDR2 FQNEAQ (reference sequence). This CDR3 spans 16 amino acids. V trimming: 4 bases; J trimming: 1 base; junction bases outside the gene matches: 6. CDR3 amino acids: CASSSGTGAHNYGYTF. The CDR3 DNA reads as TGTGCCAGCAGCTCCGGGACAGGGGCACATAACTATGGCTACACCTTC.

The rearrangement joins TRBV30 to TRBJ2-6; D may be TRBD1 (7 bases). Germline lookup yields CDR1 GTSNPN and CDR2 SVGIG (reference sequence). V was clipped by 3 bases and J by 0 bases, with 15 bases between them. The CDR3 spans 17 residues. The CDR3 sequence is CAWRKAGGGSGANVLTF. The CDR3 DNA sequence: TGTGCCTGGAGAAAGGCAGGGGGAGGCTCTGGGGCCAACGTCCTGACTTTC.

The chain uses TRBV15 and TRBJ2-3, with D perhaps TRBD2 (5 bases). Trimming stripped 1 base from V and 1 base from J, with 12 bases between. Germline V gene lookup returns CDR1 LNHNV and CDR2 YYDKDF (reference sequence). The CDR3 runs to 16 residues. Here the CDR3 reads CATSRGGLGGTDTQYF. In DNA, the CDR3 is TGTGCCACCAGCAGAGGAGGGCTTGGGGGCACAGATACGCAGTATTTT.

The table lists this clone with a few counts. The chain joins TRBV6-6 to TRBJ2-7; D is uncertain. The V gene's germline CDR1 is MNHNY and CDR2 SVGAGI (reference sequence). With 2 bases removed from V and 2 bases from J, the gap between germline ends came to 7 bases. The CDR3 is 13 amino acids. The CDR3 loop is CASSYLTAYEQYF. In DNA form, the CDR3 reads TGTGCCAGCAGTTACCTTACGGCCTACGAGCAGTACTTC.

The table lists this clone with a few counts. This sequence joins TRBV4-2 and TRBJ2-1; 11 nucleotides line up with TRBD2. In germline, CDR1 is LGHNA, CDR2 YNFKEQ. Germline trimming cut 5 bases from V and 4 bases from J; bases unmatched to any gene: 4. The CDR3 covers 15 residues. As DNA, the CDR3 is TGTGCCAGCAGCACCGCTAGCGGGAGGTACAATGAGCAGTTCTTC. It translates to CASSTASGRYNEQFF.

The table lists this clone with many counts. As DNA, the CDR3 is TGCAGCTTATGTCATTTAGCGGGGCCGTACAATGAGCAGTTCTTC. Translating it yields CSLCHLAGPYNEQFF. J is TRBJ2-1 and V is TRBV29-1; 8 nucleotides match TRBD2. This CDR3 contains 15 residues. Unmatched junction bases numbered 13, after V lost 8 bases and J lost 4 bases. Germline assignment: CDR1 SQVTM and CDR2 ANQGSEA.

This clone appeared a few times. This chain links TRBV30 with TRBJ1-3; 7 bases match TRBD1. The germline V gene encodes CDR1 GTSNPN and CDR2 SVGIG (reference sequence). The CDR3 sequence is 14 residues long. V was pared by 7 bases and J by 0 bases, with 6 bases of the junction left unmatched. The CDR3 spells CAFRTGGSGNTIYF. DNA of the CDR3: TGTGCCTTCCGGACAGGCGGCTCTGGAAACACCATATATTTT.

This clone showed up just a few times. The V and J genes are TRBV7-3 and TRBJ1-5, with 9 bases matching TRBD1. The CDR3 totals 15 residues. Looked up from germline, CDR1 is SGHTA and CDR2 is FQGTGA. Unmatched junction bases numbered 8, after V lost 5 bases and J lost 6 bases. The CDR3 spells CASSSYRGLSQPQHF. CDR3 DNA: TGTGCCAGCAGCAGCTACAGGGGGCTGAGTCAGCCCCAGCATTTT.

Note on this clone: The same CDR3 can be traced to other DNA sequences in this sample. The gene calls are TRBV2 and TRBJ2-5; D is perhaps TRBD2 (5 bases). The germline V gene has CDR1 SNHLY and CDR2 FYNNEI. This CDR3 contains 12 residues. The V end was cut by 4 bases, the J end by 4 bases, with 7 bases between. CDR3 loop: CASSVRGETQYF. In DNA form, the CDR3 reads TGTGCCAGCAGTGTTCGGGGAGAGACCCAGTACTTC.

This clone appeared once. The rearrangement joins TRBV4-1 to TRBJ1-3; 10 bases align to TRBD1. Trimming removed 1 base from V and 4 bases from J; junction bases left unmatched: 13. The CDR3 consists of 19 residues. The germline gives CDR1 MGHRA, CDR2 YSYEKL. CDR3 DNA: TGCGCCAGCAGCCAAGGGGCTGCGACAGGGGGCCTTTCAGGAAACACCATATATTTT. Amino acid sequence: CASSQGAATGGLSGNTIYF.

The chain combines TRBV27 with TRBJ1-2; perhaps TRBD1 as D (5 bases). The CDR3 has 13 residues. CDR1 is MNHEY and CDR2 is SMNVEV in the germline V gene (reference sequence). Trimming cost V 8 bases and J 2 bases, with 12 bases left between them. This chain's CDR3 is CASRRQRNYGYTF. In nucleotides, the CDR3 is TGTGCCAGCCGCCGACAGCGAAACTATGGCTACACCTTC.

V gene TRBV5-1 combines with J gene TRBJ2-1, with D perhaps matching TRBD2 (7 bases). Per germline, CDR1 SGHRS and CDR2 YFSETQ. V shed 8 bases and J shed 1 base, with 19 bases lying between them. The CDR3 length is 16 residues. The CDR3 reads CARPRGGFVSYNEQFF. CDR3 coding DNA: TGCGCCAGACCAAGGGGGGGGTTCGTTTCCTACAATGAGCAGTTCTTC.

The chain links TRBV19 to TRBJ2-1; 9 bases are a match to TRBD2. V was pared by 1 base and J by 10 bases, with 11 bases of the junction left unmatched. CDR3 length: 16 residues. The V gene's germline CDR1 is LNHDA and CDR2 SQIVND (reference sequence). The CDR3: CASSIAGSGRFREQFF. The DNA for the CDR3 is TGTGCCAGTAGTATAGCTGGTAGCGGGAGATTTAGGGAGCAGTTCTTC.

This clone showed up just a few times. The V and J genes are TRBV5-6 and TRBJ2-5; D is possibly TRBD1 (5 bases). This CDR3 is built from 14 residues. V lost 4 bases and J lost 5, with 15 bases in between. Germline V gene lookup returns CDR1 SGHDT and CDR2 YYEEEE. CDR3 coding DNA: TGTGCCAGCAGCGCCGCCGGCAGGGCGGAGACCCAGTACTTC. Translation gives CASSAAGRAETQYF.